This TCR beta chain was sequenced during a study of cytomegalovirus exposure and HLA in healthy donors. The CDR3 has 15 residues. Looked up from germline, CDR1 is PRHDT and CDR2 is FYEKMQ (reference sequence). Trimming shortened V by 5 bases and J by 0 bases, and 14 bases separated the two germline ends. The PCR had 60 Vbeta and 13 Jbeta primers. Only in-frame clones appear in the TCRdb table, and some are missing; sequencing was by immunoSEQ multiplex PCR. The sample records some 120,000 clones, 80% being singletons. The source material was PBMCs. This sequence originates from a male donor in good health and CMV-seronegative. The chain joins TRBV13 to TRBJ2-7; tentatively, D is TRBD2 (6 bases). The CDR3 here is CASSPRGEASYEQYF. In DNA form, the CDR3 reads TGTGCCAGCAGCCCTCGCGGGGAGGCCTCCTACGAGCAGTACTTC.